Sequencing of this T cell receptor beta chain was carried out in a study of blood T cell repertoires in COVID-19 (dated by TCRdb to about 2020). At the level of the whole study: Samples from collaborators originated in the United States, Italy and Spain and spanned both the acute and convalescent phases of COVID-19. Subjects who had been exposed to COVID-19, were actively infected with it, or had recovered from it provided the deeply sampled blood TCRbeta repertoires that made up the dataset. The samples were drawn from the first 160 participants of the ongoing ImmuneRACE study and from 1,254 subjects provided by 6 global collaborators. HLA class I and class II types, where available, came from metadata supplied by the sample provider rather than from assay-based typing. A freely available public database, intended as a resource for researchers studying the immune response to SARS-CoV-2, is where the repertoires were released. Sample metadata almost always included a de-identified subject ID, COVID-19 status, age in years and sex. The prospective study material was composed of cDNA or gDNA derived from T cells, B-cell-depleted T cells, or PBMCs. Overall study results and their limits: The amount of clinical and demographic metadata varied by source and participant and was provided uncurated.

Comment on this clone: Its binding antigen is unknown. No much larger clonotype is one base removed from it; base qualities were not supplied.

TCRbeta CDR3 regions were amplified from genomic DNA by means of the immunoSEQ Assay, a bias-controlled multiplex PCR. Per the authors' processing: The number of nucleated cells in each sample was estimated by amplification of reference gene primers within the assay. Sequence reads were collapsed and filtered to measure the absolute abundance of every unique TCRbeta CDR3 rearrangement. For each sample, productive Simpson clonality was calculated as the square root of Simpson's diversity index across productive rearrangements. TCRdb mirrors the immuneACCESS table, restricted to in-frame sequences. Some clones are absent from its copies; in checked studies, under half trace to an unresolved V gene, and the reason for the others is unknown. The V and J calls and clone size come from that table; D and trimming were worked out from the DNA. The sample data list around 700,000 clones, and about 87% of these were observed just once. Roughly 0.25% of the sample is taken by the ten largest.

The collaborating institutions used their own protocols to collect whole blood in K2EDTA tubes. Collaborator samples were shipped for TCRbeta analysis as frozen whole blood, isolated PBMCs, or DNA extracted from either sample type. Reading the germline V gene gives CDR1 LGHNA and CDR2 YSLEER. A distance of 21 bases separates the germline ends of V and J, which lose 4 bases and 9 bases respectively. Spanning cysteine to phenylalanine, the CDR3 consists of 15 amino acids. CDR3 DNA is the only sequence kept; it has 45 bases, read in frame from the first base. Sequenced sample: peripheral blood. The V gene is TRBV4-3 and the J gene is TRBJ1-2; D gene: possibly TRBD1, on 6 matching bases. This sequence originates from a woman aged 18-30 years with acute or convalescent COVID-19. The nucleotides are TGCGCCAGCAGCCGAAGGCTCGACAGGAGCGGGAGCTACACCTTC. The translation is CASSRRLDRSGSYTF.